These 5 T cell receptor beta chains originate from one sample sequenced in a study of cytomegalovirus exposure and HLA in healthy donors. Use of 60 Vbeta and 13 Jbeta primers characterized the PCR. TCRdb keeps only in-frame clones here, not all; method: immunoSEQ multiplex PCR. Of 150,000 to 200,000 clones detected, approximately 86% appear once; the ten largest clones hold 1.5% to 2%. Input material: PBMCs. The receptor set was obtained from a woman aged 18-35 years in good health and CMV-seronegative.

The CDR3 loop is CASSIRSGEKLFF. The CDR3 nucleotides are TGTGCCAGTAGTATAAGGAGTGGGGAAAAACTGTTTTTT. The chain uses TRBV19 and TRBJ1-4, with no clear D. Germline assignment: CDR1 LNHDA and CDR2 SQIVND (reference sequence). This CDR3 contains 13 residues. Trimming took 2 bases from V and 8 from J, leaving 9 bases between them. The complete variable domain, with remaining parts taken from reference TRBV19 and TRBJ1-4, reads DGGITQSPKYLFRKEGQNVTLSCEQNLNHDAMYWYRQDPGQGLRLIYYSQIVNDFQKGDIAEGYSVSREKKESFPLTVTSAQKNPTAFYLCASSIRSGEKLFFGSGTQLSVL.

This clone occurred a few times. In the same sample, other DNA sequences code for this CDR3. The genes are TRBV29-1 and TRBJ2-3; D perhaps matches TRBD2 (5 bases). CDR3 length: 12 residues. Trimming shortened V by 4 bases and J by 2 bases, and 7 bases separated the two germline ends. Germline V gene data show CDR1 as SQVTM and CDR2 as ANQGSEA. The CDR3 sequence is CSVVRDTDTQYF. CDR3 in DNA: TGCAGCGTTGTCCGGGACACAGATACGCAGTATTTT.

J is TRBJ1-5 and V is TRBV5-3; a weak D match, TRBD1 (5 bases). TRBV5-3 belongs to the ORF category, with a function that is uncertain. V lost 2 bases and J lost 3, with 21 bases in between. This CDR3 contains 18 residues. The CDR3 bases are TGTGCCAGAAGCTTAGACAGTTCAATTCGCAGGGACAATCAGCCCCAGCATTTT. Protein sequence: CARSLDSSIRRDNQPQHF.

This chain connects TRBV27 to TRBJ2-1; 9 positions match TRBD2. The V gene end was trimmed by 3 bases and the J gene end by 4 bases; junction bases not matched to a gene: 4. This CDR3 spans 15 amino acids. The germline V gene has CDR1 MNHEY and CDR2 SMNVEV (reference sequence). Here the CDR3 reads CASSLGLAVYNEQFF. CDR3 DNA: TGTGCCAGCAGTTTGGGACTAGCAGTTTACAATGAGCAGTTCTTC.

The chain has TRBV11-2 and TRBJ2-1, with TRBD2 matching 8 bases. J lost 8 bases, V lost 3 bases, and 0 bases had no gene match. Germline CDR1 and CDR2: SGHAT and FQNNGV. The CDR3 sequence is 12 residues long. CDR3 in amino acids: CASSFSGDEQFF. CDR3 nucleotides: TGTGCCAGCAGCTTTAGCGGGGATGAGCAGTTCTTC.